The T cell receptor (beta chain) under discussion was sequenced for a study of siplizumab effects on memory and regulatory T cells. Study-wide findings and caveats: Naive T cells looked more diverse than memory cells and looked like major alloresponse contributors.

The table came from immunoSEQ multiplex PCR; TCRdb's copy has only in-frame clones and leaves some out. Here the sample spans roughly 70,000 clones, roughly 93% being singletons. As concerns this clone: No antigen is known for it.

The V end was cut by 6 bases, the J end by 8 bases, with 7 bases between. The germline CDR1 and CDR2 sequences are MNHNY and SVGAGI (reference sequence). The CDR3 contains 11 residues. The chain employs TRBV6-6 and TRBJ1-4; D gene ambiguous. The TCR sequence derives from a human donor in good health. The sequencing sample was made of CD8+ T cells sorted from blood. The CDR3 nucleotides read TGTGCCAGCAGAGGGCTCGAAAAACTGTTTTTT. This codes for CASRGLEKLFF.